The next 13 T cell receptor beta chains were all read from a single sample in a study of shared clonotypes between healthy human individuals. Clones were sequenced by immunoSEQ multiplex PCR, and TCRdb holds only the in-frame ones, with some missing. The sample has 950,000 to 1,100,000 clones; about three quarters are singletons. The sequencing input was memory CD4+ T cells sorted from blood. Subset: CD45RA-negative fraction. Receptor source: a man between 18 and 29 years old in good health.

The gene calls are TRBV5-4 and TRBJ2-1, with 9 nucleotides matching TRBD1. Germline values: CDR1 SGHNT, CDR2 YYREEE (reference sequence). CDR3 size: 13 residues. J lost 7 bases, V lost 4 bases, and 3 bases had no gene match. The CDR3 DNA is TGTGCCAGCAGCCGGACAGGGGATAATGAGCAGTTCTTC. This codes for CASSRTGDNEQFF.

The chain uses TRBV9 and TRBJ1-3, with D unresolved. With 3 bases removed from V and 0 bases from J, the gap between germline ends came to 16 bases. CDR1 and CDR2 from the germline V gene are SGDLS and YYNGEE. The CDR3 length is 17 residues. The CDR3 nucleotides are TGTGCCAGCAGCGGAGGGCTCGGAACAATCTCTGGAAACACCATATATTTT. Translated: CASSGGLGTISGNTIYF.

The V gene is TRBV5-1, the J gene TRBJ1-4; D is unclear. V shed 0 bases and J shed 10 bases, with 16 bases lying between them. The length of the CDR3 is 15 residues. Germline V lookup: CDR1 SGHRS, CDR2 YFSETQ. DNA of the CDR3: TGCGCCAGCAGCTTGGCCTCTGGGTCGTCGGTAAAACTGTTTTTT. Its protein is CASSLASGSSVKLFF.

The gene calls are TRBV11-3 and TRBJ2-1, with 13 positions matching TRBD2. The CDR3 sequence is 15 residues long. The V and J ends lost 5 bases and 7 bases, in that order; junction bases with no gene match: 5. Looked up from germline, CDR1 is SGHNT and CDR2 is YENEEA. The CDR3 DNA reads TGTGCCAGCAGCAAACTAGCGGGGGGGCCTAATGAGCAGTTCTTC. Its translation: CASSKLAGGPNEQFF.

The CDR3 sequence is CSVAGRNTYYEQYF. CDR3 in DNA: TGCAGCGTTGCCGGGAGAAACACCTATTACGAGCAGTACTTC. The chain combines TRBV29-1 with TRBJ2-7; D is possibly TRBD2 (6 bases). Germline V gives CDR1 SQVTM, CDR2 ANQGSEA. Trimming took 4 bases from V and 4 from J, leaving 17 bases between them. This CDR3 is built from 14 residues.

The V call is TRBV14, the J call TRBJ2-2, with 10 positions matching TRBD1. Per the germline V gene, CDR1 is SGHDN and CDR2 is FVKESK. V shed 8 bases and J 0 bases; nucleotides not matched to a gene: 3. The CDR3 consists of 15 residues. This CDR3 is CASRGTGANTGELFF. The CDR3 coding sequence is TGTGCCAGCCGAGGGACAGGGGCGAACACCGGGGAGCTGTTTTTT.

This sequence joins TRBV13 and TRBJ1-1; 7 bases match TRBD1. The CDR3 loop spans 15 amino acids. Trimming took 1 base from V and 1 from J; bases not matched to a gene: 3. From germline, CDR1 is PRHDT and CDR2 FYEKMQ (reference sequence). The CDR3 region is CASSLAGGRNTEAFF. The CDR3 nucleotides read TGTGCCAGCAGCTTAGCAGGGGGGCGGAACACTGAAGCTTTCTTT.

This clone was recorded once. This chain links TRBV6-1 with TRBJ2-5; TRBD1 agrees at 8 bases. The germline CDR1 and CDR2 sequences are MNHNS and SASEGT. CDR3 length: 13 residues. Losses at the gene ends were 7 bases for V and 5 bases for J; bases not matched to a gene: 6. CDR3 in DNA: TGTGCCAGCACCCAGGGGGCGCTGGAGACCCAGTACTTC. This sequence encodes CASTQGALETQYF.

The chain has TRBV6-1 and TRBJ1-6; tentative D call: TRBD1 (5 bases). Germline V CDR1 and CDR2: MNHNS, SASEGT. V was pared by 1 base and J by 11 bases, with 15 bases between. This CDR3 is 15 amino acids long. CDR3: CASSEGGYRTAPLHF. For the CDR3, the DNA is TGTGCCAGCAGTGAAGGGGGGTACCGAACCGCACCCCTCCACTTT.

The chain recombines TRBV18 with TRBJ2-7; D might be TRBD1 (5 bases). Trimming took off 8 bases at V and 3 bases at J, with 11 bases between the two ends. Germline V gene lookup returns CDR1 KGHSH and CDR2 LQKENI. The length of the CDR3 is 12 residues. The CDR3 bases are TGTGCCAGCGGGCAGGGCGACTACGAGCAGTACTTC. Encoded protein: CASGQGDYEQYF.

This chain links TRBV10-3 with TRBJ2-7, with 8 bases aligning to TRBD1. V lost 8 bases to trimming and J lost 2 bases; unmatched junction nucleotides: 8. There are 14 residues in the CDR3. The germline gives CDR1 ENHRY, CDR2 SYGVKD. The CDR3 here is CAIRLGTGAYEQYF. The CDR3 DNA is TGTGCCATCCGCCTAGGGACAGGAGCCTACGAGCAGTACTTC.

The V and J genes are TRBV7-2 and TRBJ1-3; D remains ambiguous. With 4 bases removed from V and 2 bases from J, the gap between germline ends came to 3 bases. The CDR3 runs to 12 residues. Germline V gives CDR1 SGHTA, CDR2 FQGNSA. This CDR3 reads CASSSPGNTIYF. The CDR3 coding sequence is TGTGCCAGCAGCTCCCCTGGAAACACCATATATTTT. The full variable domain, in which reference TRBV7-2 and TRBJ1-3 provide the parts outside the CDR3, is GAGVSQSPSNKVTEKGKDVELRCDPISGHTALYWYRQSLGQGLEFLIYFQGNSAPDKSGLPSDRFSAERTGGSVSTLTIQRTQQEDSAVYLCASSSPGNTIYFGEGSWLTVV.

The chain is built from TRBV7-2 and TRBJ2-4; tentatively, D is TRBD1 or TRBD2 (6 bases each). Germline lookup yields CDR1 SGHTA and CDR2 FQGNSA. The CDR3 extends over 15 amino acids. Trimming took off 4 bases at V and 3 bases at J, with 13 bases between the two ends. CDR3 bases: TGTGCCAGCAGCTGGGGGGCTTGGGACAAAAACATTCAGTACTTC. Its translation: CASSWGAWDKNIQYF. Supplemented by reference TRBV7-2 and TRBJ2-4, the full variable domain reads GAGVSQSPSNKVTEKGKDVELRCDPISGHTALYWYRQSLGQGLEFLIYFQGNSAPDKSGLPSDRFSAERTGGSVSTLTIQRTQQEDSAVYLCASSWGAWDKNIQYFGAGTRLSVL.